This section outlines one T cell receptor beta chain sequence together with its context. This clone was seen only a few times. Which antigen it targets is not known. The input lacks base qualities; no much larger clone sits a single base away. This specimen belongs to a study of blood T cell repertoires in COVID-19 (TCRdb year 2020). In the study overall: Collaborator samples came from the United States, Italy and Spain and covered acute and convalescent phases of COVID-19. Deeply sampled blood TCRbeta repertoires from subjects exposed to, actively infected with, or recovered from COVID-19 were included in the dataset. The prospective study material was composed of cDNA or gDNA derived from T cells, B-cell-depleted T cells, or PBMCs. A de-identified subject ID, COVID-19 status, age in years and sex were almost always included in the sample metadata. HLA class I and class II types, where available, came from metadata supplied by the sample provider rather than from assay-based typing. The repertoires were released in a freely available public database meant as a resource for research on the immune response to SARS-CoV-2. The samples were drawn from the first 160 participants of the ongoing ImmuneRACE study and from some 1,300 subjects provided by 6 global collaborators.

Reading the germline V gene gives CDR1 KGHDR and CDR2 SFDVKD. Trimming costs V 2 bases and J 3 bases, and their ends lie 13 bases apart. From its cysteine to its phenylalanine, the CDR3 spans 15 amino acids. Solely the CDR3 DNA is kept, with 45 bases framed from the first base. The immunoSEQ Assay, a bias-controlled multiplex PCR, was used to amplify TCRbeta CDR3 regions from genomic DNA. The authors' analysis ran thus. Within the assay, amplification of reference gene primers was used to estimate how many nucleated cells each sample contained. Sequence reads were collapsed and filtered to measure the absolute abundance of every unique TCRbeta CDR3 rearrangement. For each sample, productive Simpson clonality was calculated as the square root of Simpson's diversity index across productive rearrangements. The table comes from immuneACCESS by way of TCRdb, which keeps in-frame sequences with V and J called. Part of the clones is missing from these tables; in studies checked, under half for an unresolved V gene and the rest for unknown reasons. The V and J calls and clone size are taken from that table; D and trimming were inferred from the DNA. The sample table shows roughly 300,000 clones, and roughly 87% are seen once. The leading ten clones occupy roughly 1% of the sample.

Findings and caveats that apply to the study as a whole: The amount of clinical and demographic metadata varied by source and participant and was provided uncurated.

Participants in the prospective study were aged roughly 18 to 100 years, lived in about two dozen United States geographic areas, and enrolled through a virtual design. In the prospective study, cohorts were assigned on the basis of participant-reported clinical history obtained from a screening survey and a study questionnaire. ImmuneRACE Cohort 3 recovered participants were defined by two consecutive negative NP/OP PCR tests, healthcare professional clearance, or symptom resolution. In the prospective study, mobile phlebotomists collected whole blood, serum and a nasopharyngeal or oropharyngeal swab from each participant. Over an approximately 2-month period, participants in the prospective study had the option of providing additional blood draws and questionnaires. Prospective study blood samples were shipped either frozen or at room temperature before DNA extraction.

What was sequenced was PBMCs or T cells enriched from blood (not recorded which). The source of this sequence is a woman in her 30s who had recovered from COVID-19. The rearrangement joined TRBV24-1 to TRBJ2-7; a tentative D call is TRBD1 (6 bases match). The DNA sequence reads TGTGCCACCAGTGATTCTCGGCAGGGGAACTACGAGCAGTACTTC. It translates as CATSDSRQGNYEQYF.